Listed below are T cell receptor beta chains from one sample, sequenced in a study of cytomegalovirus exposure and HLA in healthy donors. Data came from immunoSEQ multiplex PCR; TCRdb stores just in-frame clones and leaves some out. The table lists approximately 100,000 clones, 74% of them singletons, with approximately 2.2% in the top ten. Sequencing was performed on PBMCs. Receptors originate from a human donor in good health. Each CDR3 is given with its conserved first and last residue. Each record gives: J gene, V gene, CDR3 protein.

TRBJ1-5	TRBV10-3	CAIGKDRDGPEPQHF
TRBJ2-4	TRBV29-1	CSVSGQGNIQYF
TRBJ2-2	TRBV6-5	CASGRTRGLAGELFF
TRBJ1-1	TRBV27	CASSTTHMTEAFF
TRBJ2-4	TRBV7-2	CASSLGDRGQGLAKNIQYF
TRBJ2-6	TRBV19	CASVNRVSGANVLTF
TRBJ1-2	TRBV7-8	CASSPNNYGYTF
TRBJ1-5	TRBV18	CASSSGTGGNQPQHF
TRBJ2-1	TRBV27	CASISSGRAANEQFF
TRBJ2-7	TRBV7-9	CASSSEQSYEQYF
TRBJ1-5	TRBV2	CASRAAGGRNQPQHF
TRBJ2-6	TRBV19	CASSITGQASGANVLTF
TRBJ1-2	TRBV7-8	CASSLGYLGYTF
TRBJ1-2	TRBV5-1	CASSYAGVGYGYTF
TRBJ2-2	TRBV10-1	CASSEHRPPNTGELFF
TRBJ2-3	TRBV6-1	CASSETSVSTDTQYF
TRBJ2-1	TRBV28	CASSLAGERNEQFF
TRBJ1-5	TRBV18	CASSPGRTTGPQHF
TRBJ2-7	TRBV7-9	CASRVGSSGSGEQYF
TRBJ1-2	TRBV28	CASAQGYGYTF
TRBJ1-2	TRBV5-6	CASSSGYGYTF
TRBJ2-5	TRBV27	CASSLGLAALNQETQYF
TRBJ2-1	TRBV7-2	CASSLTGGNEQFF
TRBJ1-5	TRBV6-1	CASSVRGGGYQPQHF
TRBJ1-2	TRBV11-2	CASSFSQGLLLSGYTF
TRBJ1-1	TRBV5-4	CASSKGQVLQFFF
TRBJ1-2	TRBV27	CATRTGINYGYTF
TRBJ2-2	TRBV29-1	CSVEDPPSGVRANTGELFF
TRBJ2-7	TRBV6-5	CASTPGQGMPGYF
TRBJ2-2	TRBV6-1	CASPGQDFTGELFF
TRBJ1-6	TRBV5-1	CASSLTGNYNSPLHF
TRBJ2-3	TRBV28	CASSLISSGWRAQYF